These 27 T cell receptor beta chains originate from one sample sequenced in a study of shared clonotypes between healthy human individuals. The assay was immunoSEQ multiplex PCR, and TCRdb's table has in-frame clones only and misses some. Of 2 million to 2.5 million clones detected, roughly 93% appear once; the ten largest clones hold roughly 0.39%. The sequenced sample consisted of naive CD4+ T cells from PBMCs. Regarding subset: CD45RA+ positively selected. These receptors were collected from a man aged 18 to 30 in good health. Some clones in this sample may be carry-over from other donors' samples.

The V gene is TRBV15, the J gene TRBJ1-2; unclear D gene. Germline V CDR1 and CDR2: LNHNV, YYDKDF (reference sequence). The CDR3 spans 11 residues. Trimming took off 0 bases at V and 14 bases at J, with 10 bases between the two ends. DNA for the CDR3: TGTGCCACCAGCAGAGATCGTGGGCTTACCTTC. It specifies CATSRDRGLTF.

The chain couples TRBV6-6 to TRBJ2-3; D gene uncertain. Trimming removed 7 bases from V and 0 bases from J, with 5 bases in between. CDR3 length: 12 amino acids. The germline V gene has CDR1 MNHNY and CDR2 SVGAGI (reference sequence). CDR3 amino acids: CASTDSTDTQYF. The CDR3 nucleotides read TGTGCCAGCACCGATAGCACAGATACGCAGTATTTT.

The genes are TRBV7-9 and TRBJ2-7, with D unresolved. V dropped 5 bases and J dropped 7 bases, with 18 bases sitting between them. The CDR3 sequence is 14 residues long. The V gene's germline CDR1 is SEHNR and CDR2 FQNEAQ (reference sequence). CDR3 residues: CASSHVLTGREQYF. CDR3 in DNA: TGTGCCAGCAGCCACGTCTTAACTGGTAGAGAGCAGTACTTC. Full variable domain (outside the CDR3, taken from reference TRBV7-9 and TRBJ2-7): DTGVSQNPRHKITKRGQNVTFRCDPISEHNRLYWYRQTLGQGPEFLTYFQNEAQLEKSRLLSDRFSAERPKGSFSTLEIQRTEQGDSAMYLCASSHVLTGREQYFGPGTRLTVT.

This clone has only one observation. An end of the junction does not agree with germline; a read error may underlie this. The rearrangement joins TRBV11-2 to TRBJ2-1; 9 bases are shared with TRBD2. Germline values: CDR1 SGHAT, CDR2 FQNNGV. The CDR3 extends over 15 amino acids. In DNA, the CDR3 is TGTGCCAGCAGATTAGGCAGCGGGAGGACCAATGAGCAGTTCTTC. Protein sequence: CASRLGSGRTNEQFF.

V is TRBV5-1 and J is TRBJ2-3; 13 bases line up with TRBD2. The length of the CDR3 is 18 residues. Germline-derived CDR1 and CDR2 are SGHRS and YFSETQ. J was trimmed by 4 bases and V by 4 bases; bases with no gene match: 12. The CDR3 loop reads CASSTRRTSGSPADTQYF. CDR3 in DNA: TGCGCCAGCAGCACTCGTCGGACTAGCGGGAGTCCCGCAGATACGCAGTATTTT.

This rearrangement joins TRBV2 to TRBJ1-3; D might be TRBD1 (5 bases). Germline V lookup: CDR1 SNHLY, CDR2 FYNNEI. This CDR3 contains 15 residues. V was clipped by 5 bases and J by 3 bases, with 14 bases between them. The CDR3 is CASSISRVNGNTIYF. The CDR3 nucleotides are TGTGCCAGCAGTATTAGCAGGGTTAATGGAAACACCATATATTTT.

The chain carries TRBV7-2 and TRBJ2-5; tentatively, D is TRBD2 (6 bases). This CDR3 has 12 amino acids. CDR1 and CDR2 from the germline V gene are SGHTA and FQGNSA. Trimming cost V 4 bases and J 4 bases, with 7 bases left between them. CDR3 DNA: TGTGCCAGCAGCTCAGCGGGAGAGACCCAGTACTTC. Its protein product is CASSSAGETQYF.

This sequence joins TRBV18 and TRBJ2-7; D is perhaps TRBD1 (5 bases). V lost 3 bases, J lost 1 base, and 16 bases lay in between. This CDR3 comprises 16 residues. The germline gives CDR1 KGHSH, CDR2 LQKENI. The CDR3 DNA follows: TGTGCCAGCTCACCGTTATCACAGGCGATGTCCTACGAGCAGTACTTC. It encodes CASSPLSQAMSYEQYF.

This chain joins TRBV7-9 and TRBJ2-1, with TRBD1 matching over 7 bases. After removal of 1 base from V and 14 bases from J, the junction contained 5 bases not matched to a gene. Germline CDR1 and CDR2: SEHNR and FQNEAQ (reference sequence). This CDR3 contains 12 residues. The CDR3 sequence is CASSLVGGLEFF. Written as DNA, the CDR3 is TGTGCCAGCAGCTTAGTAGGGGGCCTGGAGTTCTTC.

The chain employs TRBV6-1 and TRBJ1-5, with D uncertain. Germline V gives CDR1 MNHNS, CDR2 SASEGT. CDR3 length equals 16 residues. V shed 2 bases and J shed 0 bases, with 11 bases lying between them. The CDR3 DNA reads TGTGCCAGCAGTGAACGGCAGGCGTATAGCAATCAGCCCCAGCATTTT. This gives the protein CASSERQAYSNQPQHF.

V is TRBV5-1 and J is TRBJ2-1; D possibly corresponds to TRBD2 (6 bases). Trimming left V 0 bases short and J 5 bases short, with 15 bases between. Germline values: CDR1 SGHRS, CDR2 YFSETQ. This CDR3 comprises 16 residues. CDR3 DNA sequence: TGCGCCAGCAGCTTGGTAGGGGCGGGATTCGACAATGAGCAGTTCTTC. Its translation: CASSLVGAGFDNEQFF.

Turning to this clone: The junction does not match germline at one end; this may be a read error. V usage is TRBV7-9 and J usage is TRBJ1-1, with D unresolved. Germline lookup yields CDR1 SEHNR and CDR2 FQNEAQ (reference sequence). The CDR3 is 11 residues long. The CDR3 DNA is TGTGCCAGCAGCGCACAGTTTGAAGCTTCCTTT. Translating gives CASSAQFEASF.

The chain carries TRBV7-3 and TRBJ2-1, with D possibly TRBD2 on 6 matching bases. This CDR3 has 13 amino acids. Germline assignment: CDR1 SGHTA and CDR2 FQGTGA. The V end was cut by 0 bases, the J end by 9 bases, with 9 bases between. The CDR3 coding sequence is TGTGCCAGCAGCTTAACGAGGAGGGGTGAGCAGTTCTTC. The encoded protein is CASSLTRRGEQFF.

The chain couples TRBV15 to TRBJ2-7; 7 bases are shared with TRBD1. Germline V gene data show CDR1 as LNHNV and CDR2 as YYDKDF (reference sequence). This CDR3 has 13 residues. J gave up 2 bases and V 5 bases, and 3 bases lay outside the gene matches. CDR3: CATSGTDTYEQYF. CDR3 nucleotide sequence: TGTGCCACCAGCGGGACAGATACCTACGAGCAGTACTTC.

The rearrangement joins TRBV30 to TRBJ2-2; 9 positions match TRBD2. This CDR3 contains 13 residues. The germline V gene has CDR1 GTSNPN and CDR2 SVGIG (reference sequence). V gave up 2 bases and J gave up 8 bases; unmatched junction bases: 3. The CDR3 loop reads CAWSFLAGGELFF. In DNA form, the CDR3 reads TGTGCCTGGAGTTTTCTAGCGGGAGGGGAGCTGTTTTTT.

The gene calls are TRBV19 and TRBJ2-1; 8 nucleotides match TRBD2. The CDR3 covers 14 residues. Losses at the gene ends were 2 bases for V and 15 bases for J; bases not matched to a gene: 12. Germline-derived CDR1 and CDR2 are LNHDA and SQIVND (reference sequence). CDR3 amino acids: CASSITSGLARWFF. The CDR3 coding sequence is TGTGCCAGTAGTATAACTAGCGGCCTCGCGAGATGGTTCTTC. The variable domain in full, completed from reference TRBV19 and TRBJ2-1, reads DGGITQSPKYLFRKEGQNVTLSCEQNLNHDAMYWYRQDPGQGLRLIYYSQIVNDFQKGDIAEGYSVSREKKESFPLTVTSAQKNPTAFYLCASSITSGLARWFFGPGTRLTVL.

This clone was seen once. The CDR3 DNA follows: TGCGCCAGCAGCCAAGCGGGACTAGCGGGGAGAGGACAAGAGACCCAGTACTTC. The encoded protein is CASSQAGLAGRGQETQYF. The chain uses TRBV4-1 and TRBJ2-5; the match to TRBD2 covers 13 bases. Germline V gives CDR1 MGHRA, CDR2 YSYEKL. Losses at the gene ends were 1 base for V and 2 bases for J; bases not matched to a gene: 7. The CDR3 contains 18 residues.

The chain joins TRBV7-9 to TRBJ2-5; D is undetermined. Trimming took off 1 base at V and 2 bases at J, with 8 bases between the two ends. The CDR3 covers 14 residues. Germline CDR1 is SEHNR and CDR2 is FQNEAQ (reference sequence). The CDR3 nucleotides are TGTGCCAGCAGCTTAGGGGAAATTCAAGAGACCCAGTACTTC. Encoded protein: CASSLGEIQETQYF.

A note on this clone: Distinct nucleotide sequences in the sample also encode this CDR3. The chain joins TRBV5-1 to TRBJ2-7, with 12 bases identical to TRBD2. CDR3 length: 15 residues. Germline CDR1 and CDR2: SGHRS and YFSETQ. V dropped 4 bases and J dropped 2; count of bases not matched to a gene: 4. The CDR3 DNA is TGCGCCAGCAGCCCAGGACTAGCGGGAACCTACGAGCAGTACTTC. Amino acids: CASSPGLAGTYEQYF.

CDR3 in amino acids: CASSLTGTGAETQYF. In DNA form, the CDR3 reads TGTGCCAGCAGCTTAACCGGGACAGGGGCAGAGACCCAGTACTTC. V usage is TRBV7-2 and J usage is TRBJ2-5; TRBD1 aligns across 10 bases. The CDR3 totals 15 residues. V lost 2 bases, J lost 4 bases, and 4 bases stayed unmatched. CDR1 and CDR2 from the germline V gene are SGHTA and FQGNSA. Full variable domain (remainder filled in from reference TRBV7-2 and TRBJ2-5): GAGVSQSPSNKVTEKGKDVELRCDPISGHTALYWYRQSLGQGLEFLIYFQGNSAPDKSGLPSDRFSAERTGGSVSTLTIQRTQQEDSAVYLCASSLTGTGAETQYFGPGTRLLVL.

This chain links TRBV27 with TRBJ2-1; TRBD1 matches at 7 bases. The CDR3 runs to 18 residues. The V gene end was trimmed by 0 bases and the J gene end by 6 bases; junction bases not matched to a gene: 14. Germline V gene sequence: CDR1 MNHEY, CDR2 SMNVEV (reference sequence). The CDR3 nucleotides are TGTGCCAGCAGTTTATCGAAGCAGGGGACAGTGAAGACCAATGAGCAGTTCTTC. Amino acid sequence: CASSLSKQGTVKTNEQFF.

To note about this clone: Distinct nucleotide sequences in the sample also encode this CDR3. V usage is TRBV5-1 and J usage is TRBJ2-5; D perhaps matches TRBD1 (6 bases). V dropped 3 bases and J dropped 5 bases, with 14 bases sitting between them. This CDR3 spans 14 amino acids. The germline gives CDR1 SGHRS, CDR2 YFSETQ. CDR3 amino acids: CASSSQGSEETQYF. Here the CDR3 DNA reads TGCGCCAGCAGCTCCCAGGGGTCCGAGGAGACCCAGTACTTC.

The rearrangement uses TRBV5-1 and TRBJ2-7, with 11 bases identical to TRBD1. CDR3 size: 15 residues. Germline trimming cut 0 bases from V and 3 bases from J; bases unmatched to any gene: 2. Looked up from germline, CDR1 is SGHRS and CDR2 is YFSETQ. Here the CDR3 reads CASSLEGTGGYEQYF. The CDR3 nucleotides read TGCGCCAGCAGCTTGGAGGGGACAGGGGGCTACGAGCAGTACTTC.

The CDR3 DNA reads as TGTGCCAGCAGTTTATTCGAGGGACTAGCGTACGAGCAGTACTTC. This translates into CASSLFEGLAYEQYF. The chain uses TRBV28 and TRBJ2-7, with 10 nucleotides matching TRBD2. V shed 1 base, J shed 4 bases, and the junction held 4 bases outside the gene matches. The germline gives CDR1 MDHEN, CDR2 SYDVKM. This CDR3 is built from 15 residues.

This sequence joins TRBV4-2 and TRBJ2-2; no clear D gene. Deletions cut 0 bases from V and 4 bases from J, with 9 bases between. There are 15 residues in the CDR3. Looked up from germline, CDR1 is LGHNA and CDR2 is YNFKEQ. The CDR3 loop reads CASSQEGAITGELFF. In DNA, the CDR3 is TGTGCCAGCAGCCAAGAGGGTGCTATCACCGGGGAGCTGTTTTTT.

The genes are TRBV9 and TRBJ1-3, with D perhaps matching TRBD1 (5 bases). Germline V gene data show CDR1 as SGDLS and CDR2 as YYNGEE. V lost 3 bases and J 2 bases, leaving 12 bases between the germline ends. The CDR3 runs 15 residues. The CDR3 DNA is TGTGCCAGCAGCGGAAGGGGTAAAACTGGAAACACCATATATTTT. Translating it yields CASSGRGKTGNTIYF.

The rearrangement joins TRBV10-2 to TRBJ1-2; 8 bases map to TRBD1. The V and J ends lost 4 bases and 8 bases, in that order; junction bases with no gene match: 6. The CDR3 runs to 13 residues. Germline V gene lookup returns CDR1 WSHSY and CDR2 SAAADI. The CDR3 bases are TGCGCCAGCAGTGGGGACAGGTATCGCGGCTACACCTTC. It is translated as CASSGDRYRGYTF.